Listed below are T cell receptor beta chains from one sample, sequenced in a study of T cell repertoires in cytomegalovirus infection. TCRdb independently ran MiXCR on the reads; one entry per CDR3 protein. Among some 800,000 distinct CDR3 sequences, 30% to 35% were seen once, and the ten largest hold around 12%. These receptors' targets are unknown. The sequencing used cultured CD8+ T cells from PBMCs, collected from culture after CMV antigen stimulation. The receptors come from a human donor in good health (CMV status not recorded). Some clones in this sample may be carry-over from other donors' samples. Both conserved end residues are part of each CDR3. D genes are given only for firm matches. Clone size is shown for a subset of rows, as once, few, many or a class of expanded clone.

TRBJ1-5 . many TRBV7-8 CASSYGVGYSNQPQHF TGTGCCAGCAGCTACGGCGTGGGTTATAGCAATCAGCCCCAGCATTTT
TRBJ2-3 TRBD2 many TRBV7-8 CASSFGLAGTTDTQYF TGTGCCAGCAGCTTCGGACTAGCGGGGACCACAGATACGCAGTATTTT
TRBJ1-2 . . TRBV10-2 CASGGGDYGYTF TGCGCCAGCGGGGGAGGGGACTATGGCTACACCTTC
TRBJ2-7 . few TRBV27 CASSHDSTHEQYF TGTGCCAGCAGTCACGACAGCACCCACGAGCAGTACTTC
TRBJ2-3 TRBD2 few TRBV4-1 CASSQDQGGGLTDTQYF TGCGCCAGCAGCCAAGATCAGGGCGGGGGACTCACAGATACGCAGTATTTT
TRBJ1-1 . . TRBV7-6 CASSLNDLRGQNTEAFF TGTGCCAGCAGCTTAAATGACTTGAGGGGTCAGAACACTGAAGCTTTCTTT
TRBJ2-3 TRBD2 many TRBV7-2 CASSPLAGGDTQYF TGTGCCAGCAGCCCCCTAGCGGGGGGAGATACGCAGTATTTT
TRBJ1-5 TRBD1 . TRBV5-8 CASSLHGTGIRQPQHF TGTGCCAGCAGCTTGCATGGGACAGGGATTCGTCAGCCCCAGCATTTT
TRBJ2-3 . . TRBV7-3 CASSFLKSYATDTQYF TGTGCCAGCAGCTTCCTGAAATCTTACGCGACAGATACGCAGTATTTT
TRBJ2-5 . . TRBV7-7 CASSLEGSPQETQYF TGTGCTAGCAGCTTAGAAGGCAGCCCCCAAGAGACCCAGTACTTC
TRBJ1-3 . few TRBV7-6 CASSDAGQKSGNTIYF TGTGCCAGCTCAGATGCAGGACAAAAGTCTGGAAACACCATATATTTT
TRBJ1-2 . . TRBV27 CASFGMEVGLYGYTF TGTGCCAGCTTTGGGATGGAAGTGGGACTCTATGGCTACACCTTC
TRBJ2-3 TRBD2 few TRBV7-6 CASNPGTSGPTDTQYF TGTGCCAGCAACCCCGGGACTAGCGGGCCCACAGATACGCAGTATTTT
TRBJ1-2 . few TRBV4-1 CASSYERGGSVDGYTF TGCGCCAGCAGCTACGAAAGAGGGGGATCCGTCGATGGCTACACCTTC
TRBJ2-1 . . TRBV2 CASSERTPGTVHEQFF TGTGCCAGCAGTGAACGGACTCCCGGGACCGTCCATGAGCAGTTCTTC
TRBJ2-1 . once TRBV4-2 CASSPSEGDEQFF TGTGCCAGCAGCCCATCCGAAGGGGATGAGCAGTTCTTC
TRBJ2-7 TRBD1 . TRBV19 CASSIASGAGGYEQYF TGTGCCAGTAGTATAGCTTCCGGAGCAGGGGGCTACGAGCAGTACTTC
TRBJ1-2 . . TRBV20-1 CSARGTNREGNYGYTF TGCAGTGCTAGAGGGACAAACAGGGAGGGGAACTATGGCTACACCTTC
TRBJ1-3 . . TRBV12-3/TRBV12-4 CANSFDHSGNTIYF TGTGCCAACAGTTTTGACCACTCTGGAAACACCATATATTTT
TRBJ2-7 TRBD1 few TRBV27 CASSLFPGDRISYEQYF TGTGCCAGCAGTTTATTCCCAGGGGACAGGATCTCTTACGAGCAGTACTTC
TRBJ1-2 . . TRBV3-1 CASSQTWSYTF TGTGCCAGCAGCCAGACCTGGAGCTACACCTTC
TRBJ2-1 TRBD1 few TRBV7-6 CASSPKGQGNYNEQFF TGTGCCAGCAGCCCAAAGGGACAGGGGAACTACAATGAGCAGTTCTTC
TRBJ1-1 . . TRBV5-1 CASSHDPGIGTEAFF TGCGCCAGCAGCCACGACCCTGGGATTGGGACTGAAGCTTTCTTT
TRBJ1-1 . few TRBV6-6 CASSYVGQPNTEAFF TGTGCCAGCAGTTACGTCGGGCAGCCAAACACTGAAGCTTTCTTT
TRBJ1-2 TRBD1 many TRBV4-1 CASSLGTGDYGYTF TGCGCCAGCAGCCTAGGGACAGGGGACTATGGCTACACCTTC
TRBJ1-1 . . TRBV19 CATLTTRREAFF TGTGCCACTCTCACGACAAGACGTGAAGCTTTCTTT
TRBJ2-1 . . TRBV12-3/TRBV12-4 CASLKGGLYNEQFF TGTGCCAGCTTAAAGGGCGGTCTTTACAATGAGCAGTTCTTC
TRBJ2-7 . . TRBV2 CASSAGSEQYF TGTGCCAGCAGTGCTGGCAGCGAGCAGTACTTC
TRBJ1-1 TRBD1 . TRBV12-3/TRBV12-4 CASSPPPTGNTEAFF TGTGCCAGCAGTCCCCCCCCGACAGGGAATACTGAAGCTTTCTTT
TRBJ2-1 . few TRBV10-3 CAISEVAVHNEQFF TGTGCCATCAGTGAGGTAGCGGTCCACAATGAGCAGTTCTTC
TRBJ2-1 . . TRBV2 CASIEGPNEQFF TGTGCCAGCATAGAGGGACCCAATGAGCAGTTCTTC
TRBJ1-3 . . TRBV4-2 CASSQTPALGNTIYF TGTGCCAGCAGCCAGACCCCGGCGCTGGGAAACACCATATATTTT
TRBJ2-7 TRBD1 few TRBV7-6 CASSLRGQGASYEQYF TGTGCCAGCAGCTTACGTGGACAGGGGGCCAGCTACGAGCAGTACTTC
TRBJ1-2 . . TRBV5-5 CANSLAVEGPRNYGYTF TGTGCCAACAGCTTGGCCGTGGAGGGGCCCAGGAACTATGGCTACACCTTC
TRBJ2-2 . . TRBV2 CATRGEAGANTGELFF TGTGCCACCCGGGGAGAGGCAGGGGCGAACACCGGGGAGCTGTTTTTT
TRBJ2-7 TRBD1 many TRBV7-6 CASSLGGTVDNEQYF TGTGCCAGCAGCTTAGGGGGGACAGTCGACAACGAGCAGTACTTC
TRBJ2-1 . few TRBV14 CASSNDRFSYNEQFF TGTGCCAGCAGCAATGACAGGTTCTCCTACAATGAGCAGTTCTTC
TRBJ2-1 . once TRBV29-1 CSVEGGGGGEQFF TGCAGCGTTGAGGGAGGAGGGGGTGGTGAGCAGTTCTTC
TRBJ2-1 . . TRBV28 CASSFGSMGLYNEQFF TGTGCCAGCAGTTTTGGTTCAATGGGGTTGTACAATGAGCAGTTCTTC
TRBJ2-5 TRBD1 many TRBV7-6 CASSLEGAWGPVRETQYF TGTGCCAGCAGCTTAGAGGGGGCTTGGGGGCCCGTTCGGGAGACCCAGTACTTC
TRBJ2-5 . . TRBV7-7 CASCPVGGQLETQYF TGTGCTAGCTGCCCAGTCGGAGGGCAGTTAGAGACCCAGTACTTC
TRBJ2-3 . . TRBV7-2 CASSLGHRRTDTQYF TGTGCCAGCAGCTTAGGGCATCGTCGCACAGATACGCAGTATTTT
TRBJ2-1 TRBD1 many TRBV7-8 CASSLTGFNEQFF TGTGCCAGCAGCCTGACAGGGTTCAATGAGCAGTTCTTC
TRBJ2-7 . few TRBV5-5 CASSEDGWTGSYEQYF TGTGCCAGCAGCGAGGACGGGTGGACGGGCTCCTACGAGCAGTACTTC
TRBJ2-3 TRBD2 many TRBV7-9 CASSLRASGGYDTQYF TGTGCCAGCAGCTTACGGGCTAGCGGGGGTTACGATACGCAGTATTTT
TRBJ2-3 . . TRBV28 CASSLREEFLLPDTQYF TGTGCCAGCAGTTTAAGAGAGGAATTTTTGCTCCCAGATACGCAGTATTTT